A single sample is the source of the 30 T cell receptor beta chains below, sequenced in a study of brain T cells in children with intractable seizures. TCRdb's copy holds only in-frame clones and misses some; the assay was immunoSEQ multiplex PCR. This sample has around 20,000 clones, with roughly 92% found just once. The input for sequencing was peripheral blood, taken at surgery. Every receptor here comes from a boy aged 5-17 years with focal cortical dysplasia and intractable seizures.

The V and J genes are TRBV10-2 and TRBJ1-5; a possible D gene is TRBD1 (5 bases). V lost 0 bases to trimming and J lost 7 bases, with 10 bases between them. CDR3 length: 14 amino acids. Germline values: CDR1 WSHSY, CDR2 SAAADI. Written as DNA, the CDR3 is TGCGCCAGCAGTGAGTCCGGGGCCGGGCAGCCCCAGCATTTT. It specifies CASSESGAGQPQHF.

The J gene is TRBJ1-1, the V gene TRBV3-1 (or the pseudogene TRBV3-2); D not certain. V shed 7 bases and J shed 0 bases, with 15 bases lying between them. This CDR3 has 15 amino acids. Looked up from germline, CDR1 is LGHDT and CDR2 is YNNKEL (reference sequence). For the CDR3, the DNA is TGTGCCAGCACCTCTGGGCAGTCTATGAACACTGAAGCTTTCTTT. This codes for CASTSGQSMNTEAFF.

This rearrangement joins TRBV19 to TRBJ1-5, with a tentative D call TRBD1 (5 bases). V lost 9 bases and J 7 bases, leaving 22 bases between the germline ends. Germline assignment: CDR1 LNHDA and CDR2 SQIVND (reference sequence). CDR3 size: 15 residues. The CDR3 protein is CASEGSQGARQPQHF. The DNA for the CDR3 is TGTGCCAGCGAGGGGAGCCAGGGAGCGCGCCAGCCCCAGCATTTT.

V usage is TRBV5-1 and J usage is TRBJ2-1; D ambiguous. The CDR3 loop spans 14 amino acids. The germline gives CDR1 SGHRS, CDR2 YFSETQ. V dropped 0 bases and J dropped 8 bases, with 12 bases sitting between them. In DNA, the CDR3 is TGCGCCAGCAGCTTGGTTTTGCCTGGGGATGAGCAGTTCTTC. Translation gives CASSLVLPGDEQFF.

This rearrangement joins TRBV5-4 to TRBJ2-3, with D unresolved. This CDR3 is built from 13 residues. V gave up 2 bases and J gave up 4 bases, with 8 bases separating them. Germline assignment: CDR1 SGHNT and CDR2 YYREEE (reference sequence). Written as DNA, the CDR3 is TGTGCCAGCAGCTTTTTTATCCCAGATACGCAGTATTTT. It is translated as CASSFFIPDTQYF.

This clone was counted a single time. The chain has TRBV7-2 and TRBJ2-3; D not certain. The germline V gene encodes CDR1 SGHTA and CDR2 FQGNSA. The CDR3 has 14 amino acids. Deletions cut 1 base from V and 0 bases from J, with 5 bases between. This CDR3 reads CASSLDRSTDTQYF. CDR3 DNA: TGTGCCAGCAGCTTAGATCGAAGCACAGATACGCAGTATTTT.

This clone was seen only once. The chain employs TRBV2 and TRBJ1-2; a weak D match, TRBD1 (5 bases). Germline V gene data show CDR1 as SNHLY and CDR2 as FYNNEI. The CDR3 runs 15 residues. Trimming took off 10 bases at V and 2 bases at J, with 20 bases between the two ends. The CDR3 coding sequence is TGTGCCACCTCGCCGGGGACGCAGGCAAACTATGGCTACACCTTC. Encoded protein: CATSPGTQANYGYTF.

V is TRBV28 and J is TRBJ2-2; 8 bases line up with TRBD2. Germline V gives CDR1 MDHEN, CDR2 SYDVKM. This CDR3 region has 14 residues. The V segment lost 7 bases and the J segment 8 bases; nucleotides outside the gene matches: 9. The CDR3 DNA reads as TGTGCCAGCACCTCTAGCGGGCAGAGTGGGGAGCTGTTTTTT. It is translated as CASTSSGQSGELFF.

V gene TRBV3-1 (or the pseudogene TRBV3-2) combines with J gene TRBJ2-1, with D tentatively TRBD1 (6 bases). The germline CDR1 and CDR2 sequences are LGHDT and YNNKEL (reference sequence). Trimming removed 3 bases at V and 3 bases at J, with 15 bases between. The CDR3 is 16 residues long. The CDR3 nucleotides are TGTGCCAGCAGCCAGGGCCCACAGGGATTCTACAATGAGCAGTTCTTC. It translates to CASSQGPQGFYNEQFF.

CDR3 in DNA: TGTGCCAGCAGCGGGGACAGGGATTGGGTGGAACAGCCCCAGCATTTT. This codes for CASSGDRDWVEQPQHF. J is TRBJ1-5 and V is TRBV6-9; 9 bases line up with TRBD1. Germline-derived CDR1 and CDR2 are MNHGY and SVAAGI. The ends lost 6 bases at V and 7 bases at J; junction bases unmatched: 13. The CDR3 runs to 16 residues.

The rearrangement links TRBV9 to TRBJ1-1; no clear D. The V gene's germline CDR1 is SGDLS and CDR2 YYNGEE. V lost 0 bases, J lost 6 bases, and 12 bases lay in between. This CDR3 spans 14 amino acids. DNA for the CDR3: TGTGCCAGCAGCGTAGAGGGCGAGGGATCTGAAGCTTTCTTT. This codes for CASSVEGEGSEAFF.

V usage is TRBV19 and J usage is TRBJ1-2, with 7 bases fitting TRBD1. This CDR3 contains 15 residues. V dropped 3 bases and J dropped 1; count of bases not matched to a gene: 5. Germline V gene sequence: CDR1 LNHDA, CDR2 SQIVND (reference sequence). Here the CDR3 reads CASSIGQEYNYGYTF. CDR3 coding DNA: TGTGCCAGTAGTATTGGACAGGAGTATAACTATGGCTACACCTTC.

The chain employs TRBV6-1 and TRBJ2-2, with D hard to call. With 3 bases removed from V and 4 bases from J, the gap between germline ends came to 12 bases. From germline, CDR1 is MNHNS and CDR2 SASEGT. The CDR3 consists of 15 residues. CDR3 amino acids: CASSENQVGTGELFF. CDR3 nucleotide sequence: TGTGCCAGCAGTGAGAATCAGGTTGGCACCGGGGAGCTGTTTTTT.

This clone turned up a few times. The chain uses TRBV9 and TRBJ2-6, with no clear D. The CDR3 runs 15 residues. V lost 0 bases and J lost 1, with 5 bases in between. CDR1 and CDR2 from the germline V gene are SGDLS and YYNGEE. As DNA, the CDR3 is TGTGCCAGCAGCGTAGTCGGGTCTGGGGCCAACGTCCTGACTTTC. Residues: CASSVVGSGANVLTF.

The chain is built from TRBV7-9 and TRBJ2-2, with TRBD2 matching over 13 bases. Trimming cost V 5 bases and J 5 bases; bases outside gene matches: 5. Looked up from germline, CDR1 is SEHNR and CDR2 is FQNEAQ (reference sequence). This CDR3 contains 16 residues. DNA of the CDR3: TGTGCCAGCAGCCGGACTAGCGGGAGAGGGACCGGGGAGCTGTTTTTT. Protein: CASSRTSGRGTGELFF.

V and J are TRBV30 and TRBJ2-3; 7 positions agree with TRBD1. The CDR3 runs 15 residues. CDR1 is GTSNPN and CDR2 is SVGIG in the germline V gene (reference sequence). Losses at the gene ends were 2 bases for V and 0 bases for J; bases not matched to a gene: 5. CDR3 DNA: TGTGCCTGGAGTCGAACAGGGGTCAGCACAGATACGCAGTATTTT. It translates to CAWSRTGVSTDTQYF.

This clone has only one observation. The rearrangement links TRBV11-2 to TRBJ1-3; D is undetermined. The CDR3 is 13 residues long. V dropped 5 bases and J dropped 5 bases, with 10 bases sitting between them. CDR1 is SGHAT, CDR2 FQNNGV, per germline. CDR3 coding DNA: TGTGCCAGCAGCACAACACAGAGAAACACCATATATTTT. Translated: CASSTTQRNTIYF.

V is TRBV3-1 (or the pseudogene TRBV3-2) and J is TRBJ1-5; 9 bases align to TRBD1. CDR3 length: 14 residues. V shed 8 bases, J shed 0 bases, and the junction held 2 bases outside the gene matches. Germline values: CDR1 LGHDT, CDR2 YNNKEL (reference sequence). The CDR3 sequence: CASGTGISNQPQHF. CDR3 sequence (DNA): TGTGCCAGCGGGACAGGGATTAGCAATCAGCCCCAGCATTTT.

The chain recombines TRBV6-5 with TRBJ1-6, with D maybe TRBD1 (5 bases). The CDR3 has 15 residues. The germline V gene encodes CDR1 MNHEY and CDR2 SVGAGI. Between the trimmed V and J ends, which lost 2 bases and 10 bases, there was a span of 15 bases. In nucleotides, the CDR3 is TGTGCCAGCAGTTACACCGGGACCCTGGGGTCACCCCTCCACTTT. It specifies CASSYTGTLGSPLHF.

This chain connects TRBV2 to TRBJ2-3; D gene unclear. The V gene's germline CDR1 is SNHLY and CDR2 FYNNEI. The CDR3 runs 13 residues. Between the trimmed V and J ends, which lost 3 bases and 2 bases, there was a span of 6 bases. CDR3 coding DNA: TGTGCCAGCAGTGATCAGTCCACAGATACGCAGTATTTT. The encoded protein is CASSDQSTDTQYF.

V is TRBV28 and J is TRBJ2-2; 8 nucleotides line up with TRBD2. V trimming: 2 bases; J trimming: 2 bases; junction bases outside the gene matches: 7. This CDR3 contains 17 residues. Germline loops: CDR1 MDHEN, CDR2 SYDVKM. The CDR3 protein is CASSLAGGLANTGELFF. The CDR3 bases are TGTGCCAGCAGTTTAGCGGGGGGCCTGGCTAACACCGGGGAGCTGTTTTTT.

The V call is TRBV10-3, the J call TRBJ1-5, with 12 bases that match TRBD1. The CDR3 spans 15 residues. Germline trimming cut 5 bases from V and 7 bases from J; bases unmatched to any gene: 6. The V gene's germline CDR1 is ENHRY and CDR2 SYGVKD. The CDR3 DNA sequence: TGTGCCATCAGTCCGGGACAGGGGGCCGGGCAGCCCCAGCATTTT. Translating it yields CAISPGQGAGQPQHF.

The gene calls are TRBV12-5 and TRBJ1-3; D remains ambiguous. V was shortened by 2 bases and J by 4 bases, with 3 bases between the two germline ends. Germline V gives CDR1 LGHNT, CDR2 FRNRAP. The CDR3 has 12 residues. Here the CDR3 reads CASGLPGNTIYF. Written as DNA, the CDR3 is TGTGCTAGTGGTTTGCCGGGAAACACCATATATTTT.

This chain joins TRBV7-2 and TRBJ1-6; D ambiguous. Germline V lookup: CDR1 SGHTA, CDR2 FQGNSA. CDR3 length: 13 amino acids. V was shortened by 5 bases and J by 2 bases, with 4 bases between the two germline ends. Here the CDR3 reads CASSRAYNSPLHF. The CDR3 DNA follows: TGTGCCAGCAGCAGGGCCTATAATTCACCCCTCCACTTT.

The chain recombines TRBV19 with TRBJ2-3; D call uncertain. The CDR3 is 17 amino acids. Per the germline V gene, CDR1 is LNHDA and CDR2 is SQIVND (reference sequence). Trimming removed 3 bases at V and 2 bases at J, with 18 bases between. The CDR3 nucleotides are TGTGCCAGTAGTATGGCGGTCTCAGCGAGAGTCACAGATACGCAGTATTTT. It encodes CASSMAVSARVTDTQYF.

The DNA for the CDR3 is TGTGCCAGCAGCATACAGGGTGGAGAGACCCAGTACTTC. It encodes CASSIQGGETQYF. The genes are TRBV9 and TRBJ2-5; D perhaps matches TRBD1 (6 bases). V was pared by 4 bases and J by 4 bases, with 11 bases between. CDR1 is SGDLS, CDR2 YYNGEE, per germline. This CDR3 contains 13 residues.

The chain combines TRBV6-5 with TRBJ2-7; TRBD1 matches 7 bases. CDR1 and CDR2 from the germline V gene are MNHEY and SVGAGI. J was trimmed by 5 bases and V by 8 bases; bases with no gene match: 9. The CDR3 runs 13 residues. The CDR3 is CASRLTGNHEQYF. CDR3 DNA: TGTGCCAGCCGTTTGACAGGGAACCACGAGCAGTACTTC.

The chain uses TRBV3-1 (or the pseudogene TRBV3-2) and TRBJ2-3, with a weak D call TRBD2 (5 bases). The germline V gene has CDR1 LGHDT and CDR2 YNNKEL (reference sequence). V shed 8 bases and J shed 2 bases, with 11 bases lying between them. The CDR3 totals 13 residues. CDR3 protein: CASRRGATDTQYF. The CDR3 bases are TGTGCCAGCCGTCGGGGAGCCACAGATACGCAGTATTTT.

J is TRBJ1-5 and V is TRBV5-7, with unresolved D. TRBV5-7 falls under the ORF class, with uncertain function. With 1 base removed from V and 4 bases from J, the gap between germline ends came to 15 bases. The CDR3 length is 16 residues. CDR3 protein: CASSLRWPPSNQPQHF. CDR3 DNA: TGTGCCAGCAGCTTGCGATGGCCCCCATCAAATCAGCCCCAGCATTTT.

The V call is TRBV30, the J call TRBJ1-5; D unresolved. Trimming took off 0 bases at V and 1 base at J, with 4 bases between the two ends. CDR3 size: 13 residues. CDR1 and CDR2 (germline): GTSNPN, SVGIG (reference sequence). The CDR3 DNA sequence: TGTGCCTGGAGTGTAAGGAGCAATCAGCCCCAGCATTTT. Translated: CAWSVRSNQPQHF.